This T cell receptor beta chain appears in the sequencing data of a study of blood T cell repertoires in COVID-19. Whole-study context: Acute and convalescent COVID-19 samples came from the United States, Italy and Spain. From T cells, B-cell-depleted T cells, or PBMCs came the material, which was cDNA or gDNA.

The authors' processing: Nucleated cell number was recorded as an estimate derived from reference gene primer amplification. Here immunoSEQ multiplex PCR was the method, and the copy in TCRdb shows in-frame clones only, minus some. V and J calls and clone size are given by that table; D and trimming were obtained from the DNA. The repertoire includes 90,000 to 100,000 clones, 80% to 90% of them detected once, and 1.5% to 2% sits in the top ten. The receptor was derived from a man older than 75 with acute or convalescent COVID-19. Sequencing was done on a sample of peripheral blood.

The CDR3 DNA reads as TGTGCCAGCAGCTCAGGACTACCCACCTACAATGAGCAGTTCTTC. Translating it yields CASSSGLPTYNEQFF. The V gene is TRBV7-2, the J gene TRBJ2-1; TRBD2 might be the D (6 bases). Germline V gives CDR1 SGHTA, CDR2 FQGNSA. Trimming shortened V by 4 bases and J by 2 bases, and 12 bases separated the two germline ends. CDR3 length equals 15 residues.